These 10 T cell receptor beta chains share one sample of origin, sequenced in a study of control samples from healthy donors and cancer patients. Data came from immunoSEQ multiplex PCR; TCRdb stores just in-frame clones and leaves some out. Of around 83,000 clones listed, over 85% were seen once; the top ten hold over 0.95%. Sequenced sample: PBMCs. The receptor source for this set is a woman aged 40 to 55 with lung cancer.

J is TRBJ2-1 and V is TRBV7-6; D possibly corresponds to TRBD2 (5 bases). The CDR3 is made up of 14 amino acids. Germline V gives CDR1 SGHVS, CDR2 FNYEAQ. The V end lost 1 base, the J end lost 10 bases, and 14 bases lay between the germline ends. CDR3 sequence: CASSLVAGQGEQFF. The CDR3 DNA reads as TGTGCCAGCAGCTTAGTCGCGGGTCAAGGGGAGCAGTTCTTC.

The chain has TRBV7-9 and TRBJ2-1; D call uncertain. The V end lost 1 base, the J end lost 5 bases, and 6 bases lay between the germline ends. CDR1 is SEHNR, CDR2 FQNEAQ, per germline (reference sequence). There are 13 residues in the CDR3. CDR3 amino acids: CASSLVEHNEQFF. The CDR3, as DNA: TGTGCCAGCAGCTTAGTCGAACACAATGAGCAGTTCTTC.

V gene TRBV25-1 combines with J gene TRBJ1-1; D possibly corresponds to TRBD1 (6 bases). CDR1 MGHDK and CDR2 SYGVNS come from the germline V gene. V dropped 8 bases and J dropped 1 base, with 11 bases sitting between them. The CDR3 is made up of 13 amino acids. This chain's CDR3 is CASQVQGNTEAFF. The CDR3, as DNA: TGTGCCAGCCAAGTACAGGGGAACACTGAAGCTTTCTTT.

The CDR3 bases are TGCGCCAGCAGTCTGGACAGGGTTAATGAAAAACTGTTTTTT. Amino acid sequence: CASSLDRVNEKLFF. V and J are TRBV5-1 and TRBJ1-4; 8 nucleotides align to TRBD1. Germline V gene lookup returns CDR1 SGHRS and CDR2 YFSETQ. The CDR3 has 14 amino acids. V lost 5 bases and J lost 4; bases outside the gene matches: 4.

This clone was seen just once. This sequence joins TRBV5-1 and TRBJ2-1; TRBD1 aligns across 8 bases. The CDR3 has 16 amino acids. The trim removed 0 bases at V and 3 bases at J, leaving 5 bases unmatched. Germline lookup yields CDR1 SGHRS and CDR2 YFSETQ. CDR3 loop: CASSLEAGGYYNEQFF. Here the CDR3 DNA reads TGCGCCAGCAGCTTGGAAGCAGGGGGCTACTACAATGAGCAGTTCTTC.

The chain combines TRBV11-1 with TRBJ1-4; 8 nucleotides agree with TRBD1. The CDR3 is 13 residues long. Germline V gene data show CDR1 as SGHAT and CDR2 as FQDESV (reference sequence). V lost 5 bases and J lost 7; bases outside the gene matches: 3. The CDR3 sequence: CASSQGAREKLFF. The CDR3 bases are TGTGCCAGCAGCCAGGGGGCGCGTGAAAAACTGTTTTTT.

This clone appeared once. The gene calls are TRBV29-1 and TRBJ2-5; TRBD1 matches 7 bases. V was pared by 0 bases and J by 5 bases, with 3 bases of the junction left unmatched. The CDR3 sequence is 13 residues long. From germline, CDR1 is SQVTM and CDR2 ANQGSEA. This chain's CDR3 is CSVEDSGGETQYF. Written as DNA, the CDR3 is TGCAGCGTTGAAGATTCAGGGGGTGAGACCCAGTACTTC.

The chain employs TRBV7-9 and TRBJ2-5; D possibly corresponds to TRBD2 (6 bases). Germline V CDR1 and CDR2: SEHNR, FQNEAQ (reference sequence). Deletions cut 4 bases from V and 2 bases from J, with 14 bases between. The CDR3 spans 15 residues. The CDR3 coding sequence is TGTGCCAGCAGCTCCCCGAACAGCGGGCAAGAGACCCAGTACTTC. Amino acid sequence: CASSSPNSGQETQYF.

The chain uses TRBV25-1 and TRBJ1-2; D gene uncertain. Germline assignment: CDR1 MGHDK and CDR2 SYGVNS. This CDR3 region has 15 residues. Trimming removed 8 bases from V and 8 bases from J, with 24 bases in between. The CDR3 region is CASGPTGGHAVGYTF. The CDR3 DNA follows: TGTGCCAGCGGGCCAACTGGTGGGCATGCAGTAGGCTACACCTTC.

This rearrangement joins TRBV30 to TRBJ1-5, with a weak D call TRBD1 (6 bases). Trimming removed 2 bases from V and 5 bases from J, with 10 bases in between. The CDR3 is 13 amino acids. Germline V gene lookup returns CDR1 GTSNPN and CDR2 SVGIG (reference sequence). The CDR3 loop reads CAWSTGSDQPQHF. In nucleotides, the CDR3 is TGTGCCTGGAGTACAGGGTCTGATCAGCCCCAGCATTTT. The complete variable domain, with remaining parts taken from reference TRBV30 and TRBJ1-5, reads SQTIHQWPATLVQPVGSPLSLECTVEGTSNPNLYWYRQAAGRGLQLLFYSVGIGQISSEVPQNLSASRPQDRQFILSSKKLLLSDSGFYLCAWSTGSDQPQHFGDGTRLSIL.